This entry is about one TCR beta chain. This specimen belongs to a study of blood T cell repertoires in COVID-19. Study context: The origin of the acute and convalescent COVID-19 samples was the United States, Italy and Spain. Sources were T cells, B-cell-depleted T cells, or PBMCs; the material itself was cDNA or gDNA.

Per germline, CDR1 LNHDA and CDR2 SQIVND (reference sequence). Germline trimming cut 7 bases from V and 0 bases from J; bases unmatched to any gene: 5. The CDR3 extends over 16 amino acids. Authors' data handling: Reference gene primer amplification in the assay estimated nucleated cell counts. Profiled with immunoSEQ multiplex PCR; TCRdb holds only in-frame clones, not every one. V and J calls plus clone size are reproduced from that table; the DNA served to infer D and trimming. The sample includes tens of thousands of clones, approximately 80% seen only once; the top ten take over 9.5%. This receptor was taken from a man older than 75 with acute or convalescent COVID-19. The sample consisted of peripheral blood. The V gene is TRBV19, the J gene TRBJ2-3; 12 bases map to TRBD2. CDR3 amino acids: CASTLAGGLSTDTQYF. In nucleotides, the CDR3 is TGTGCCAGTACTCTAGCGGGGGGGCTTAGCACAGATACGCAGTATTTT.